What follows are 4 T cell receptor beta chains derived from one specimen sequenced in a study of blood T cell repertoires in COVID-19. Clones were read by immunoSEQ multiplex PCR, and TCRdb kept only the in-frame ones, dropping some. The sample has 100,000 to 150,000 clones; 84% are singletons. Sequencing input: PBMCs or T cells enriched from blood (not recorded which). The receptors come from a man in his forties with acute COVID-19.

This clone was seen just once. This chain connects TRBV27 to TRBJ2-1; 7 bases map to TRBD1. V trimming: 5 bases; J trimming: 7 bases; junction bases outside the gene matches: 11. This CDR3 contains 15 residues. CDR1 is MNHEY, CDR2 SMNVEV, per germline (reference sequence). Written as DNA, the CDR3 is TGTGCCAGCAGTCCTGGGACGGGCAGGGGGAATGAGCAGTTCTTC. Its translation is CASSPGTGRGNEQFF.

V gene TRBV27 combines with J gene TRBJ2-7, with 7 bases identical to TRBD1. Looked up from germline, CDR1 is MNHEY and CDR2 is SMNVEV (reference sequence). The ends lost 3 bases at V and 2 bases at J; junction bases unmatched: 4. This CDR3 has 14 amino acids. CDR3 in DNA: TGTGCCAGCAGTTTCAACAGGGGACCCTACGAGCAGTACTTC. Amino acid sequence: CASSFNRGPYEQYF.

V usage is TRBV10-2 and J usage is TRBJ2-3; 8 positions agree with TRBD1. V shed 6 bases, J shed 2 bases, and the junction held 7 bases outside the gene matches. Germline V gene lookup returns CDR1 WSHSY and CDR2 SAAADI. This CDR3 has 15 residues. The CDR3: CASRPGQENTDTQYF. In DNA, the CDR3 is TGCGCCAGCAGACCGGGACAGGAAAACACAGATACGCAGTATTTT.

This chain uses TRBV6-5 with TRBJ2-5, with 7 positions matching TRBD1. The V segment lost 6 bases and the J segment 7 bases; nucleotides outside the gene matches: 8. Germline lookup yields CDR1 MNHEY and CDR2 SVGAGI. This CDR3 has 13 residues. CDR3 sequence: CASREDRFGTQYF. CDR3 sequence (DNA): TGTGCCAGCAGAGAGGACAGGTTCGGGACCCAGTACTTC.